The 19 T cell receptor beta chains reported below all come from one sample, sequenced in a study of spatial heterogeneity in lung cancer. Time point of the sample: blood at routine non-recurrence follow-up after resection. The sequenced material consisted of unsorted whole RNA from tumor, nontumor lung or frozen PBMC. TCRdb recomputed calls from the 5' RACE reads with MiXCR, one row per CDR3 protein. The sample lists about 26,000 distinct CDR3 sequences, around 6% occurring once. The material was PBMCs, obtained at follow-up. These receptors all stem from a male donor with early-stage non-small cell lung cancer.

This clonotype is classed as medium-sized. This rearrangement joins TRBV4-1 to TRBJ2-7, with 9 bases that match TRBD1. Trimming at V came to 0 bases and at J to 5 bases, leaving 8 bases not matched to a gene. The CDR3 runs to 16 residues. Germline V CDR1 and CDR2: MGHRA, YSYEKL. The CDR3 sequence: CASSQDWDREVHEQYV. The CDR3 DNA follows: TGCGCCAGCAGCCAAGATTGGGACAGGGAAGTACACGAGCAGTACGTC.

This chain connects TRBV3-1 to TRBJ2-1; TRBD2 agrees at 10 bases. V shed 0 bases, J shed 2 bases, and the junction held 13 bases outside the gene matches. Looked up from germline, CDR1 is LGHDT and CDR2 is YNNKEL (reference sequence). This CDR3 has 20 residues. Written as DNA, the CDR3 is TGTGCCAGCAGCCAAGATCCGACCTCTAGCGGGAGTAGGACCTACAATGAGCAGTTCTTC. Translated: CASSQDPTSSGSRTYNEQFF.

This clonotype appeared many times. V gene TRBV7-2 combines with J gene TRBJ1-4, with TRBD1 matching 9 bases. CDR1 and CDR2 from the germline V gene are SGHTA and FQGNSA. The CDR3 contains 15 residues. V dropped 5 bases and J dropped 5; count of bases not matched to a gene: 6. CDR3 residues: CASSLTGTGNEKLFF. The DNA of the CDR3 is TGTGCCAGCAGCCTCACCGGGACAGGGAATGAAAAACTGTTTTTT.

The V call is TRBV7-8, the J call TRBJ1-2; 9 nucleotides agree with TRBD1. Germline values: CDR1 SGHVS, CDR2 FQNEAQ. The ends lost 5 bases at V and 3 bases at J; junction bases unmatched: 7. The CDR3 has 15 amino acids. For the CDR3, the DNA is TGTGCCAGCAGCCGCCGGGACAGGGTTTACTATGGCTACACCTTC. Its protein is CASSRRDRVYYGYTF.

This clonotype has at least ten counts. The chain has TRBV20-1 and TRBJ2-6; D is unresolved. The V gene lost 1 base and the J gene lost 2 bases, with 6 bases spanning the gap. The CDR3 loop spans 14 amino acids. Germline V gene sequence: CDR1 DFQATT, CDR2 SNEGSKA (reference sequence). CDR3 region: CSARGVTGANVLTF. The CDR3 bases are TGCAGTGCTAGAGGGGTTACTGGGGCCAACGTCCTGACTTTC.

This clonotype was seen ten or more times. This rearrangement joins TRBV20-1 to TRBJ2-3, with D uncertain. Germline V gives CDR1 DFQATT, CDR2 SNEGSKA (reference sequence). V shed 0 bases and J shed 7 bases, with 17 bases lying between them. The CDR3 extends over 15 amino acids. The CDR3 spells CSAREPPGRLNTQYF. The CDR3 DNA reads TGCAGTGCTAGAGAGCCCCCCGGTCGGTTAAATACGCAGTATTTT.

The table lists this clonotype with many counts. The genes are TRBV29-1 and TRBJ2-1, with D tentatively TRBD2 (5 bases). Per the germline V gene, CDR1 is SQVTM and CDR2 is ANQGSEA. The CDR3 is 11 amino acids. V lost 4 bases, J lost 9 bases, and 10 bases lay in between. The CDR3: CSVGNRGEQFF. The DNA of the CDR3 is TGCAGCGTTGGGAACCGGGGTGAGCAGTTCTTC.

This clonotype was detected ten times or more. CDR3 sequence: CASSSSDRGDNSPLHF. DNA for the CDR3: TGTGCCAGCAGCTCTTCCGACAGGGGAGATAATTCACCCCTCCACTTT. The rearrangement uses TRBV9 and TRBJ1-6; 8 nucleotides agree with TRBD1. CDR3 length: 16 amino acids. Unmatched junction bases numbered 8, after V lost 4 bases and J lost 5 bases. Germline CDR1 and CDR2: SGDLS and YYNGEE.

This clonotype has a count of ten or more. The chain recombines TRBV28 with TRBJ1-2; 7 bases line up with TRBD1. The V segment lost 6 bases and the J segment 4 bases; nucleotides outside the gene matches: 8. The CDR3 covers 14 residues. Germline V gene data show CDR1 as MDHEN and CDR2 as SYDVKM. The CDR3 loop reads CASSYETGFYGYTF. In DNA, the CDR3 is TGTGCCAGCAGCTATGAGACAGGGTTCTATGGCTACACCTTC.

This clonotype occurred many times. The J gene is TRBJ2-1, the V gene TRBV29-1; tentatively, D is TRBD1 (6 bases). Germline V CDR1 and CDR2: SQVTM, ANQGSEA. Trimming removed 1 base from V and 9 bases from J, with 13 bases in between. The length of the CDR3 is 13 residues. The DNA for the CDR3 is TGCAGCGTTGAAGCGCCTACAGGGATTGAGCAGTTCTTC. Protein product: CSVEAPTGIEQFF.

Turning to this clonotype: Given a much more abundant clone one base away, this may be a read error. The rearrangement links TRBV5-1 to TRBJ2-1; possibly TRBD1 for D (5 bases). CDR3 length: 15 amino acids. CDR1 and CDR2 (germline): SGHRS, YFSETQ. The CDR3 nucleotides are TGCGCCAGCAGCCTGACAGCACTCTCCTACAATGAGCAGTGCTTC. Translating it yields CASSLTALSYNEQCF.

Many counts were recorded for this clonotype. This chain links TRBV7-2 with TRBJ2-3; TRBD1 aligns across 7 bases. CDR1 and CDR2 (germline): SGHTA, FQGNSA. Losses at the gene ends were 5 bases for V and 1 base for J; bases not matched to a gene: 6. The CDR3 is 15 residues long. Written as DNA, the CDR3 is TGTGCCAGCAGCCCACAGGGGACCCGCACAGATACGCAGTATTTT. Translation gives CASSPQGTRTDTQYF.

This clonotype turned up a few times. This chain links TRBV4-1 with TRBJ2-5, with 9 nucleotides matching TRBD1. The ends lost 1 base at V and 1 base at J; junction bases unmatched: 7. The CDR3 loop spans 17 amino acids. Germline V gene data show CDR1 as MGHRA and CDR2 as YSYEKL. CDR3 sequence (DNA): TGCGCCAGCAGCCAAGCTCCCGGGACAGGGCTCCAAGAGACCCAGTACTTC. It translates to CASSQAPGTGLQETQYF.

This clonotype has a handful of counts. V and J are TRBV4-2 and TRBJ2-6; the D is unclear. Germline-derived CDR1 and CDR2 are LGHNA and YNFKEQ. Trimming stripped 5 bases from V and 0 bases from J, with 11 bases between. The CDR3 sequence is 16 residues long. CDR3 protein: CASSSRGGSGANVLTF. The DNA of the CDR3 is TGTGCCAGCAGCTCGCGCGGTGGCTCTGGGGCCAACGTCCTGACTTTC.

The sample holds a few counts of this clonotype. This chain uses TRBV20-1 with TRBJ2-1; 11 nucleotides match TRBD2. V trimming: 4 bases; J trimming: 7 bases; junction bases outside the gene matches: 6. CDR1 DFQATT and CDR2 SNEGSKA come from the germline V gene (reference sequence). The CDR3 extends over 14 amino acids. CDR3 amino acids: CSAISGRASNEQFF. The CDR3 region has the DNA TGCAGTGCTATTAGCGGGAGGGCCTCTAATGAGCAGTTCTTC.

This clonotype was picked up many times. The rearrangement uses TRBV11-2 and TRBJ2-3; D is possibly TRBD2 (6 bases). This CDR3 has 16 amino acids. Trimming shortened V by 2 bases and J by 3 bases, and 15 bases separated the two germline ends. Germline assignment: CDR1 SGHAT and CDR2 FQNNGV. This CDR3 reads CASSLQTGESTDTQYF. DNA of the CDR3: TGTGCCAGCAGCTTACAGACGGGGGAGTCGACAGATACGCAGTATTTT.

This clonotype was seen repeatedly, ten times or more. This rearrangement joins TRBV18 to TRBJ2-1; 10 bases agree with TRBD2. Germline CDR1 KGHSH, CDR2 LQKENI. J lost 5 bases, V lost 5 bases, and 9 bases had no gene match. The CDR3 runs to 16 residues. Here the CDR3 DNA reads TGTGCCAGCTCATCCCGTCGGACTAGCGGTCACAATGAGCAGTTCTTC. It yields the protein CASSSRRTSGHNEQFF.

The gene calls are TRBV2 and TRBJ2-1, with D hard to call. This CDR3 contains 14 residues. V shed 5 bases and J shed 11 bases, with 19 bases lying between them. CDR1 is SNHLY, CDR2 FYNNEI, per germline. This CDR3 is CASSQWTVIGKQFF. CDR3 DNA: TGTGCCAGCAGTCAATGGACCGTCATAGGAAAGCAGTTCTTC.

Ten or more counts support this clonotype. The rearrangement joins TRBV6-2 or TRBV6-3 to TRBJ1-5, with D uncertain. Trimming pared 3 bases from V and 0 bases from J, leaving 6 bases between. The CDR3 length is 14 residues. Germline loops: CDR1 MNHEY, CDR2 SVGEGT. CDR3 sequence reads: CASSYLNSNQPQHF. CDR3 bases: TGTGCCAGCAGTTATCTCAATAGCAATCAGCCCCAGCATTTT.